One and the same sample provided the 15 T cell receptor beta chains below, sequenced in a study of T cells in Graves' hyperthyroidism and ophthalmopathy. Template material for amplifying TCR beta CDR3 regions consisted of RNA transcripts. HTBI primers drove first-round RT-PCR of the TCR CDR3. TCRdb ran MiXCR on the multiplex PCR reads and lists one entry per CDR3 protein. This sample has 250,000 or so distinct CDR3 sequences; roughly 15% occur once, and the top ten carry more than 25%. Sequencing used blood. The receptors originated from a woman aged 18-30 years with Graves' ophthalmopathy.

This clonotype occurred many times. The chain joins TRBV18 to TRBJ2-6; weak D call: TRBD2 (5 bases). CDR1 KGHSH and CDR2 LQKENI come from the germline V gene. The V and J ends lost 3 bases and 0 bases respectively, with 12 bases between them. The CDR3 has 17 amino acids. CDR3: CASSPATGSSGANVLTF. CDR3 DNA: TGTGCCAGCTCACCTGCAACGGGGAGCTCTGGGGCCAACGTCCTGACTTTC.

This clonotype was recorded at least ten times. The J gene is TRBJ1-2, the V gene TRBV5-1; TRBD1 might be the D (5 bases). Looked up from germline, CDR1 is SGHRS and CDR2 is YFSETQ. The V end was cut by 2 bases, the J end by 7 bases, with 12 bases between. The CDR3 is 13 amino acids. The CDR3 spells CASSLAGRSGYTF. The CDR3 bases are TGCGCCAGCAGCTTAGCAGGGAGAAGTGGCTACACCTTC.

This clonotype was counted many times. V is TRBV27 and J is TRBJ1-5; D perhaps matches TRBD1 (6 bases). The V gene's germline CDR1 is MNHEY and CDR2 SMNVEV (reference sequence). The CDR3 covers 15 residues. V was clipped by 4 bases and J by 3 bases, with 13 bases between them. Written as DNA, the CDR3 is TGTGCCAGCAGTTGGGGCAGGGGATACAATCAGCCCCAGCATTTT. Encoded protein: CASSWGRGYNQPQHF.

This clonotype was seen repeatedly, ten times or more. This chain links TRBV7-9 with TRBJ2-5, with TRBD1 matching 7 bases. The trim removed 5 bases at V and 7 bases at J, leaving 7 bases unmatched. Germline V gene lookup returns CDR1 SEHNR and CDR2 FQNEAQ (reference sequence). This CDR3 comprises 13 residues. The CDR3 sequence: CASSGDRSRTQYF. CDR3 DNA: TGTGCCAGCAGCGGGGACAGAAGCAGGACCCAGTACTTC.

This clonotype was seen at least ten times. The V call is TRBV15, the J call TRBJ2-5; D ambiguous. V lost 3 bases and J lost 5, with 10 bases in between. Germline values: CDR1 LNHNV, CDR2 YYDKDF (reference sequence). CDR3 length equals 13 residues. The CDR3 sequence is CATSRDETETQYF. For the CDR3, the DNA is TGTGCCACCAGCAGGGATGAAACGGAGACCCAGTACTTC.

Many counts were recorded for this clonotype. DNA of the CDR3: TGTGCCTGGAGTCGCGGGGCGAACTATGGCTACACCTTC. It is translated as CAWSRGANYGYTF. The gene calls are TRBV30 and TRBJ1-2, with D perhaps matching TRBD1 (5 bases). Germline loops: CDR1 GTSNPN, CDR2 SVGIG (reference sequence). V was trimmed by 2 bases and J by 2 bases, leaving 9 bases between them. This CDR3 is built from 13 residues.

This clonotype has a count of ten or more. The V gene is TRBV12-3 or TRBV12-4, the J gene TRBJ2-7, with 7 bases identical to TRBD2. The CDR3 runs to 14 residues. Trimming at V came to 4 bases and at J to 5 bases, leaving 8 bases not matched to a gene. CDR3 residues: CASSYGGGSHEQYF. The DNA for the CDR3 is TGTGCCAGCAGTTACGGGGGAGGGTCCCACGAGCAGTACTTC.

In this sample, this clonotype turned up many times. The J gene is TRBJ1-1, the V gene TRBV18; D unresolved. Deletions cut 6 bases from V and 0 bases from J, with 8 bases between. CDR3 size: 13 residues. Germline V gives CDR1 KGHSH, CDR2 LQKENI. The CDR3: CASSEALNTEAFF. As DNA, the CDR3 is TGTGCCAGCTCCGAAGCATTGAACACTGAAGCTTTCTTT.

Ten or more counts support this clonotype. The V and J genes are TRBV29-1 and TRBJ1-6; D uncertain. This CDR3 spans 13 amino acids. V lost 7 bases and J lost 7, with 14 bases in between. In germline, CDR1 is SQVTM, CDR2 ANQGSEA. CDR3 sequence: CSAGGGGNSPLHF. CDR3 DNA: TGCAGCGCGGGAGGAGGCGGGAATTCACCCCTCCACTTT.

This rearrangement joins TRBV3-1 to TRBJ1-1; possibly TRBD1 for D (6 bases). Trimming pared 6 bases from V and 1 base from J, leaving 12 bases between. CDR1 and CDR2 (germline): LGHDT, YNNKEL (reference sequence). The CDR3 covers 14 residues. The CDR3 sequence is CASRPSGANTEAFF. In nucleotides, the CDR3 is TGTGCCAGCAGACCGTCGGGGGCGAACACTGAAGCTTTCTTT. Full variable domain (remainder filled in from reference TRBV3-1 and TRBJ1-1): DTAVSQTPKYLVTQMGNDKSIKCEQNLGHDTMYWYKQDSKKFLKIMFSYNNKELIINETVPNRFSPKSPDKAHLNLHINSLELGDSAVYFCASRPSGANTEAFFGQGTRLTVV.

This clonotype was recorded many times. The rearrangement joins TRBV7-3 to TRBJ2-2, with D possibly being TRBD1 or TRBD2 (5 bases each). Trimming cost V 5 bases and J 2 bases, with 15 bases left between them. The germline gives CDR1 SGHTA, CDR2 FQGTGA. The CDR3 has 16 residues. The chain's CDR3 is CASSPPRGVNTGELFF. The CDR3 DNA reads as TGTGCCAGCAGCCCCCCGAGGGGAGTAAACACCGGGGAGCTGTTTTTT.

This clonotype was seen many times. This chain uses TRBV13 with TRBJ2-1, with TRBD1 identical over 7 bases. The CDR3 is 15 residues long. V lost 5 bases, J lost 9 bases, and 13 bases stayed unmatched. CDR1 PRHDT and CDR2 FYEKMQ come from the germline V gene (reference sequence). DNA for the CDR3: TGTGCCAGCAGCCCAGCGGACAGGTTTGAGGGTGAGCAGTTCTTC. It codes for CASSPADRFEGEQFF. The full variable domain, completed using reference TRBV13 and TRBJ2-1, is AAGVIQSPRHLIKEKRETATLKCYPIPRHDTVYWYQQGPGQDPQFLISFYEKMQSDKGSIPDRFSAQQFSDYHSELNMSSLELGDSALYFCASSPADRFEGEQFFGPGTRLTVL.

This clonotype was found many times. The V gene is TRBV10-3, the J gene TRBJ2-3; D is undetermined. Germline CDR1 is ENHRY and CDR2 is SYGVKD. The V and J ends lost 0 bases and 2 bases respectively, with 9 bases between them. The CDR3 length is 15 residues. The DNA for the CDR3 is TGTGCCATCAGTGAGTCGAGGACCTCCACAGATACGCAGTATTTT. Protein: CAISESRTSTDTQYF.

This clonotype was recorded at least ten times. The rearrangement uses TRBV10-1 and TRBJ2-3; the match to TRBD2 covers 9 bases. The V segment lost 0 bases and the J segment 8 bases; nucleotides outside the gene matches: 9. The CDR3 has 16 residues. The germline CDR1 and CDR2 sequences are WNHNN and SYGVQD (reference sequence). CDR3 in DNA: TGCGCCAGCAGTGAGTCCAGGGGGACTAGCCAATTTACGCAGTATTTT. Protein: CASSESRGTSQFTQYF.

The V and J genes are TRBV2 and TRBJ2-1; 12 positions agree with TRBD1. With V trimmed by 8 bases and J by 9 bases, 8 bases remained unmatched. The CDR3 has 14 residues. Germline V gene data show CDR1 as SNHLY and CDR2 as FYNNEI. The CDR3 nucleotides read TGTGCCAGCGGCGGGGGGACAGGGGGCAGTGAGCAGTTCTTC. It translates to CASGGGTGGSEQFF.